Presented here are 14 T cell receptor beta chains from one specimen sequenced in a study of cytomegalovirus exposure and HLA in healthy donors. The data were produced by immunoSEQ multiplex PCR, yet TCRdb's version contains in-frame clones alone and is incomplete. Of some 170,000 clones detected, around 88% appear once; the ten largest clones hold 2% to 2.5%. Sequenced: PBMCs. These receptors were collected from a young woman in good health and CMV-seronegative.

This clone came up once. The chain combines TRBV7-9 with TRBJ2-7; weak D call: TRBD1 (6 bases). Germline V gene data show CDR1 as SEHNR and CDR2 as FQNEAQ (reference sequence). Trimming left V 7 bases short and J 3 bases short, with 16 bases between. The CDR3 has 14 residues. The CDR3 here is CASTLGAGDYEQYF. The CDR3, as DNA: TGTGCCAGCACCCTAGGGGCAGGGGACTACGAGCAGTACTTC.

The rearrangement links TRBV7-9 to TRBJ2-7; no clear D gene. The CDR3 has 12 amino acids. Germline CDR1 is SEHNR and CDR2 is FQNEAQ (reference sequence). Trimming took 5 bases from V and 3 from J, leaving 8 bases between them. As DNA, the CDR3 is TGTGCCAGCAGCCGTCCCCTCTACGAGCAGTACTTC. Protein product: CASSRPLYEQYF. The full variable domain, rest sourced from reference TRBV7-9 and TRBJ2-7, is DTGVSQNPRHKITKRGQNVTFRCDPISEHNRLYWYRQTLGQGPEFLTYFQNEAQLEKSRLLSDRFSAERPKGSFSTLEIQRTEQGDSAMYLCASSRPLYEQYFGPGTRLTVT.

J is TRBJ2-1 and V is TRBV13; the D gene is possibly TRBD1 (6 bases). The CDR3 is made up of 15 amino acids. Trimming stripped 5 bases from V and 6 bases from J, with 17 bases between. The germline V gene has CDR1 PRHDT and CDR2 FYEKMQ (reference sequence). CDR3 residues: CASSDQMGQSNEQFF. CDR3 nucleotide sequence: TGTGCCAGCAGCGATCAGATGGGACAATCCAATGAGCAGTTCTTC.

This rearrangement joins TRBV19 to TRBJ1-2, with a possible D match to TRBD1 (6 bases). The germline gives CDR1 LNHDA, CDR2 SQIVND (reference sequence). This CDR3 is 13 amino acids long. V was shortened by 0 bases and J by 7 bases, with 9 bases between the two germline ends. CDR3 DNA sequence: TGTGCCAGTAGTATAGATCGGACAGTTGGCTACACCTTC. Its translation is CASSIDRTVGYTF.

The rearrangement links TRBV4-3 to TRBJ2-7; 8 bases match TRBD2. Per the germline V gene, CDR1 is LGHNA and CDR2 is YSLEER. The CDR3 totals 15 residues. The V and J ends lost 0 bases and 7 bases, in that order; junction bases with no gene match: 8. This CDR3 reads CASSQDTSGLREQYF. Here the CDR3 DNA reads TGCGCCAGCAGCCAAGATACTAGCGGACTGAGAGAGCAGTACTTC.

The V gene is TRBV5-6, the J gene TRBJ1-4, with D hard to call. The V end was cut by 0 bases, the J end by 7 bases, with 13 bases between. Germline V lookup: CDR1 SGHDT, CDR2 YYEEEE. The CDR3 covers 15 residues. Here the CDR3 reads CASSLGATGFEKLFF. Written as DNA, the CDR3 is TGTGCCAGCAGCTTGGGGGCGACGGGATTTGAAAAACTGTTTTTT. Together with reference TRBV5-6 and TRBJ1-4, the CDR3 gives the full variable domain: DAGVTQSPTHLIKTRGQQVTLRCSPKSGHDTVSWYQQALGQGPQFIFQYYEEEERQRGNFPDRFSGHQFPNYSSELNVNALLLGDSALYLCASSLGATGFEKLFFGSGTQLSVL.

This chain uses TRBV7-3 with TRBJ2-3, with D maybe TRBD2 (5 bases). The CDR3 covers 15 residues. Germline V CDR1 and CDR2: SGHTA, FQGTGA. Trimming left V 4 bases short and J 2 bases short, with 13 bases between. CDR3 nucleotides: TGTGCCAGCAGCTCCTTAGCGTCCTCCACAGATACGCAGTATTTT. Translating it yields CASSSLASSTDTQYF.

CDR3 nucleotide sequence: TGTGCCAGCAGTGAGCTAGCGGGAGAATCCGGGGAGCTGTTTTTT. Its translation is CASSELAGESGELFF. The gene calls are TRBV2 and TRBJ2-2; 10 nucleotides line up with TRBD2. Germline V gene data show CDR1 as SNHLY and CDR2 as FYNNEI. The CDR3 is made up of 15 amino acids. The V and J ends lost 3 bases and 6 bases, in that order; junction bases with no gene match: 4.

The V gene is TRBV5-1, the J gene TRBJ1-1, with unresolved D. Germline CDR1 is SGHRS and CDR2 is YFSETQ. The V and J ends lost 0 bases and 3 bases respectively, with 12 bases between them. This CDR3 comprises 15 residues. CDR3 sequence (DNA): TGCGCCAGCAGCTTGGTAGCCCTTGGCGACACTGAAGCTTTCTTT. Its protein is CASSLVALGDTEAFF.

The chain combines TRBV5-1 with TRBJ2-3; D is perhaps TRBD1 (5 bases). The germline V gene encodes CDR1 SGHRS and CDR2 YFSETQ. Between the trimmed V and J ends, which lost 0 bases and 2 bases, there was a span of 10 bases. The CDR3 is made up of 15 amino acids. This CDR3 reads CASSLVGRATDTQYF. The DNA for the CDR3 is TGCGCCAGCAGCTTGGTGGGCAGGGCCACAGATACGCAGTATTTT. Filled out from reference TRBV5-1 and TRBJ2-3, the complete variable domain reads KAGVTQTPRYLIKTRGQQVTLSCSPISGHRSVSWYQQTPGQGLQFLFEYFSETQRNKGNFPGRFSGRQFSNSRSEMNVSTLELGDSALYLCASSLVGRATDTQYFGPGTRLTVL.

The V gene is TRBV5-5, the J gene TRBJ2-7; 13 bases are shared with TRBD2. J lost 6 bases, V lost 0 bases, and 12 bases had no gene match. The CDR3 has 18 residues. The germline V gene has CDR1 SGHKS and CDR2 YYEKEE (reference sequence). This CDR3 reads CASSLARGTSGASPEQYF. In DNA form, the CDR3 reads TGTGCCAGCAGCTTGGCCCGAGGGACTAGCGGGGCCTCTCCCGAGCAGTACTTC.

The V call is TRBV14, the J call TRBJ2-3; D is uncertain. The germline V and J ends were trimmed by 3 bases and 4 bases, with 8 bases remaining between them. The length of the CDR3 is 13 residues. Per germline, CDR1 SGHDN and CDR2 FVKESK. CDR3 bases: TGTGCCAGCAGCCACACCACTGCAGATACGCAGTATTTT. Its translation: CASSHTTADTQYF.

The V and J genes are TRBV7-9 and TRBJ1-1; TRBD1 matches at 9 bases. Germline V gives CDR1 SEHNR, CDR2 FQNEAQ (reference sequence). The V and J ends lost 4 bases and 0 bases, in that order; junction bases with no gene match: 9. The CDR3 covers 17 residues. CDR3 protein: CASSSRDRDLVNTEAFF. The CDR3 region has the DNA TGTGCCAGCAGCTCGAGGGACAGGGACTTGGTGAACACTGAAGCTTTCTTT.

The rearrangement uses TRBV5-1 and TRBJ1-4, with 7 bases matching TRBD1. CDR1 is SGHRS, CDR2 YFSETQ, per germline. V trimming: 4 bases; J trimming: 5 bases; junction bases outside the gene matches: 5. This CDR3 comprises 14 residues. The CDR3 region has the DNA TGCGCCAGCAGCCCAGGGACAGAGAATGAAAAACTGTTTTTT. Amino acid sequence: CASSPGTENEKLFF.